This T cell receptor (beta chain) emerged from a study of technical replicates of blood from a handful of donors. The assay was immunoSEQ multiplex PCR, and TCRdb's table has in-frame clones only and misses some. Of 75,000 to 100,000 clones listed, just under 95% are singletons. The CDR3 runs to 12 residues. The germline V and J ends were trimmed by 7 bases and 9 bases, with 13 bases remaining between them. Germline CDR1 SNHLY, CDR2 FYNNEI. Material for sequencing was T cells isolated from PBMCs. The chain uses TRBV2 and TRBJ1-5; TRBD1 might be the D (5 bases). The receptor's source is a human donor in good health. DNA of the CDR3: TGTGCCAGCACCCTCGGGGGGGGGCCCCAGCATTTT. Amino acids: CASTLGGGPQHF. Combining the CDR3 with reference TRBV2 and TRBJ1-5 gives the whole variable domain EPEVTQTPSHQVTQMGQEVILRCVPISNHLYFYWYRQILGQKVEFLVSFYNNEISEKSEIFDDQFSVERPDGSNFTLKIRSTKLEDSAMYFCASTLGGGPQHFGDGTRLSIL.